The rows below give T cell receptor beta chains drawn from one sample of a study of shared clonotypes between healthy human individuals. Method: immunoSEQ multiplex PCR; TCRdb's copy keeps in-frame clones and lacks some. The sample holds over a million clones, about four fifths seen once. The sample comprised memory CD4+ T cells from PBMCs. These receptors all come from a young man in good health. Some clones in this sample may be carry-over from other donors' samples. Each CDR3 is given with its conserved first and last residue. D genes are given only for firm matches. Clone size is shown for a subset of rows, as once, few, many or a class of expanded clone.

J: TRBJ2-1; V: TRBV4-3; size: NA; D: TRBD1; DNA: TGCGCCAGCAGCCAGGAAGGACAGGGGGGGAATGAGCAGTTCTTC; CDR3: CASSQEGQGGNEQFF
J: TRBJ2-3; V: TRBV30; size: NA; D: TRBD2; DNA: TGTGCCTGGGGACTAGCGGGAGAGGCTTTCACAGATACGCAGTATTTT; CDR3: CAWGLAGEAFTDTQYF
J: TRBJ1-5; V: TRBV2; size: NA; D: NA; DNA: TGTGCCAGCAGTGAGCGGGGATATAGCAATCAGCCCCAGCATTTT; CDR3: CASSERGYSNQPQHF
J: TRBJ2-1; V: TRBV28; size: once; D: TRBD2; DNA: TGTGCCAGCAGTACAAGCGGGAGCTCCTACAATGAGCAGTTCTTC; CDR3: CASSTSGSSYNEQFF
J: TRBJ1-2; V: TRBV28; size: NA; D: NA; DNA: TGTGCCAGCAGACCACACAGGGATGCTAACTATGGCTACACCTTC; CDR3: CASRPHRDANYGYTF
J: TRBJ1-2; V: TRBV6-5; size: NA; D: NA; DNA: TGTGCCAGCAGAGGGCGGGGGCATGGCTACACCTTC; CDR3: CASRGRGHGYTF
J: TRBJ2-1; V: TRBV1; size: NA; D: NA; DNA: TGCACCAGCGACATAGGGCAAAGCTCCTACAATGAGCAGTTCTTC; CDR3: CTSDIGQSSYNEQFF
J: TRBJ2-7; V: TRBV7-3; size: NA; D: NA; DNA: TGTGCCAGCAGCTTGGCGGGTGGGCCCTACGAGCAGTACTTC; CDR3: CASSLAGGPYEQYF
J: TRBJ2-5; V: TRBV28; size: NA; D: NA; DNA: TGTGCCAGCAGTCTTAGCGGCCAAGAGACCCAGTACTTC; CDR3: CASSLSGQETQYF
J: TRBJ1-2; V: TRBV29-1; size: NA; D: NA; DNA: TGCAGCGTTGAAGGTTCGGGAGGCTACACCTTC; CDR3: CSVEGSGGYTF
J: TRBJ1-4; V: TRBV18; size: NA; D: NA; DNA: TGTGCCAGCTCACCGGGTAACAATGAAAAACTGTTTTTT; CDR3: CASSPGNNEKLFF
J: TRBJ1-4; V: TRBV28; size: few; D: NA; DNA: TGTGCCAGCACTAGTGGGGTGGGGACGCCGGGGTATGAAAAACTGTTTTTT; CDR3: CASTSGVGTPGYEKLFF
J: TRBJ2-7; V: TRBV4-1; size: NA; D: NA; DNA: TGCGCCAGCAGCCCTGGAACGACTCCCACATCCTACGAGCAGTACTTC; CDR3: CASSPGTTPTSYEQYF
J: TRBJ2-3; V: TRBV10-3; size: NA; D: TRBD2; DNA: TGTGCCATCAGTGAAGACGGGGGGGATACAGATACGCAGTATTTT; CDR3: CAISEDGGDTDTQYF
J: TRBJ2-7; V: TRBV2; size: few; D: NA; DNA: TGTGCCAGCAGTCCCAGCGTGACCACGTCCGAGCAGTACTTC; CDR3: CASSPSVTTSEQYF
J: TRBJ2-3; V: TRBV5-4; size: NA; D: NA; DNA: TGTGCCAGCAGCCCGGAAGGTACTAGCACAGATACGCAGTATTTT; CDR3: CASSPEGTSTDTQYF
J: TRBJ2-2; V: TRBV6-1; size: NA; D: NA; DNA: TGTGCCAGCAGCCCCCAAGGGGGGAACACCGGGGAGCTGTTTTTT; CDR3: CASSPQGGNTGELFF
J: TRBJ2-7; V: TRBV7-9; size: many; D: NA; DNA: TGTGCCAGCAGCTTAGGGGGGCAGGGGCCCTACGAGCAGTACTTC; CDR3: CASSLGGQGPYEQYF
J: TRBJ2-5; V: TRBV5-6; size: NA; D: NA; DNA: TGTGCCAGCAGCTTTGAGGGTGACTACCTACAAGAGACCCAGTACTTC; CDR3: CASSFEGDYLQETQYF
J: TRBJ2-1; V: TRBV27; size: once; D: NA; DNA: TGTGCCAGCAGGGAACTTACTAGGGATGAGCAGTTCTTC; CDR3: CASRELTRDEQFF
J: TRBJ1-2; V: TRBV6-6; size: once; D: NA; DNA: TGTGCCAGCAGTTACACCTTCGGGCTGGTTGAAGGCTACACCTTC; CDR3: CASSYTFGLVEGYTF
J: TRBJ2-6; V: TRBV18; size: NA; D: NA; DNA: TGTGCCAGCTCACCTAACAGGGCCAGCTCTGGGGCCAACGTCCTGACTTTC; CDR3: CASSPNRASSGANVLTF
J: TRBJ2-7; V: TRBV6-5; size: NA; D: TRBD1; DNA: TGTGCCGCTTCCACGGGACAGGGTAGCGAGCAGTACTTC; CDR3: CAASTGQGSEQYF
J: TRBJ2-3; V: TRBV7-9; size: NA; D: NA; DNA: TGTGCCAGCAGCCCGGGAGCGACTAGGGGGGGGAATACGCAGTATTTT; CDR3: CASSPGATRGGNTQYF
J: TRBJ1-3; V: TRBV10-3; size: NA; D: NA; DNA: TGTGCCATCAGTGAGGCAGGGTCTGGAAACACCATATATTTT; CDR3: CAISEAGSGNTIYF
J: TRBJ2-2; V: TRBV7-3; size: NA; D: NA; DNA: TGTGCCAGCAGCCCTAACAGGGCGTCGAACACCGGGGAGCTGTTTTTT; CDR3: CASSPNRASNTGELFF
J: TRBJ2-3; V: TRBV4-2; size: once; D: NA; DNA: TGTGCCAGCAGCCAAGAATGGTCTTCGGCGGATACGCAGTATTTT; CDR3: CASSQEWSSADTQYF
J: TRBJ2-1; V: TRBV14; size: NA; D: NA; DNA: TGTGCCAGCAGCCGACAGATCTACAATGAGCAGTTCTTC; CDR3: CASSRQIYNEQFF
J: TRBJ1-1; V: TRBV11-2; size: NA; D: NA; DNA: TGTGCCAGCAGCTTCCCGGCCTACACTGAAGCTTTCTTT; CDR3: CASSFPAYTEAFF
J: TRBJ2-6; V: TRBV5-1; size: NA; D: NA; DNA: TGCGCCAGCAGCCCGCCTTGGGACTCTGGGGCCAACGTCCTGACTTTC; CDR3: CASSPPWDSGANVLTF
J: TRBJ2-1; V: TRBV5-1; size: NA; D: TRBD1; DNA: TGCGCCAGCAGCTTGGCCCCTTCGGGACAGGGGGACTATGAGCAGTTCTTC; CDR3: CASSLAPSGQGDYEQFF
J: TRBJ2-7; V: TRBV5-5; size: once; D: NA; DNA: TGTGCCAGCAGCTTGGGTATTGTCAGAGCCTACGAGCAGTACTTC; CDR3: CASSLGIVRAYEQYF
J: TRBJ2-1; V: TRBV12-5; size: NA; D: TRBD1; DNA: TGTGCTAGTGCCCCCCCCCGACAGGGAATTTTGGGGGACAATGAGCAGTTCTTC; CDR3: CASAPPRQGILGDNEQFF
J: TRBJ2-3; V: TRBV7-9; size: few; D: TRBD2; DNA: TGTGCCAGCAGCTTAGGCGGGAGAGGGACAGATACGCAGTATTTT; CDR3: CASSLGGRGTDTQYF
J: TRBJ2-3; V: TRBV7-2; size: NA; D: TRBD2; DNA: TGTGCCAGCAGCTTAGATGGACTAGCGGGGCAACTTAGCACAGATACGCAGTATTTT; CDR3: CASSLDGLAGQLSTDTQYF
J: TRBJ2-5; V: TRBV7-9; size: NA; D: TRBD2; DNA: TGTGCCAGCAGCCAACCGGGACTAGCGGGAGGGAGGGAGACCCAGTACTTC; CDR3: CASSQPGLAGGRETQYF
J: TRBJ1-1; V: TRBV6-5; size: NA; D: NA; DNA: TGTGCCAGCCGGGATATGCCCTATTCAGGGTTGAAAGCTTTCTTT; CDR3: CASRDMPYSGLKAFF
J: TRBJ2-7; V: TRBV2; size: NA; D: NA; DNA: TGTGCCAGCAAGCAACAGGTATCGGGACACGAGCAGTACTTC; CDR3: CASKQQVSGHEQYF
J: TRBJ2-3; V: TRBV29-1; size: once; D: NA; DNA: TGCAGCGTTGAGGTCATGACTAGAGCCACTAGCACAGATACGCAGTATTTT; CDR3: CSVEVMTRATSTDTQYF
J: TRBJ2-3; V: TRBV14; size: NA; D: NA; DNA: TGTGCCAGCAGCCCACGACGGGTCACAGATACGCAGTATTTT; CDR3: CASSPRRVTDTQYF
J: TRBJ2-1; V: TRBV10-3; size: NA; D: NA; DNA: TGTGCCATCAGTATGGCCCGGGATGAGCAGTTCTTC; CDR3: CAISMARDEQFF
J: TRBJ2-7; V: TRBV18; size: few; D: NA; DNA: TGTGCCAGCTCACCAGCACCCACCTACGAGCAGTACTTC; CDR3: CASSPAPTYEQYF
J: TRBJ1-1; V: TRBV5-1; size: few; D: TRBD1; DNA: TGCGCCAGCAGCTTGGAAGGAGGGGGCGCGTACACTGAAGCTTTCTTT; CDR3: CASSLEGGGAYTEAFF
J: TRBJ1-1; V: TRBV6-5; size: NA; D: TRBD1; DNA: TGTGCCAGCAGTTTAGGGGGCGGTGAAGCTTTCTTT; CDR3: CASSLGGGEAFF